This TCR beta chain was identified during a study of beta chain features in type 1 diabetes. Study-wide findings and caveats: Junctions at VDJ sites from type 1 diabetes patients had fewer insertions and more deletions. TCRB CDR3 length was moderately but significantly reduced in all four CD4+ subsets of Type 1 diabetes patients. In comparison with healthy donors, patients had naive, central memory and Treg TCRB repertoires that appeared more similar.

Every participating donor gave one draw, a heparinised blood sample averaging around 120 mL. Sorting of CD4+ naive, central memory, regulatory and stem cell-like memory cells was performed via CD45RO/CCR7/CD25/CD127/CD95/CD27. The study reverse transcribed the entire isolated RNA, so it sequenced expressed TCRB transcripts. Clones were read by immunoSEQ multiplex PCR, and TCRdb kept only the in-frame ones, dropping some. The table shows around 100,000 clones, with approximately 30% occurring only once. This clone was counted only a few times. Its matching antigen is unknown. The sequence came from a woman in her late teens or twenties with type 1 diabetes. The sample comprised central memory CD4+ T cells from blood.

The DNA of the CDR3 is TGTGCCAGCTCGAGACAGGGGAACACTGAAGCTTTCTTT. Translating it yields CASSRQGNTEAFF. V and J are TRBV2 and TRBJ1-1, with 7 bases that match TRBD1. CDR1 SNHLY and CDR2 FYNNEI come from the germline V gene. The CDR3 has 13 amino acids. V shed 8 bases, J shed 1 base, and the junction held 4 bases outside the gene matches.